What follows describes a single TCR beta chain. This clone may be a read error of a much larger clone one base away. The data were obtained in a study of tumor and adjacent non-tumor tissue in lung cancer. A modified ARM-PCR protocol with three rounds of nested PCR amplified TCRbeta. MiXCR, run by TCRdb on the multiplex PCR reads, gives a single entry per CDR3 protein. The sample lists about 70,000 distinct CDR3 sequences, around 73% occurring once. This sample's RNA came from whole unsorted tissue. The CDR3 sequence is 13 residues long. Trimming cost V 6 bases and J 10 bases, with 21 bases left between them. Germline V gene sequence: CDR1 SQVTM, CDR2 ANQGSEA.

The sequence derives from a man aged 60-69 years with non-small cell lung cancer. V gene TRBV29-1 combines with J gene TRBJ1-1, with D possibly being TRBD1 (5 bases). The sequencing sample was made of lung tumor tissue. The CDR3 protein is CSVKGVGNSGAFF. As DNA, the CDR3 is TGCAGCGTGAAAGGGGTGGGGAACAGTGGAGCTTTCTTT.